This passage covers 21 T cell receptor beta chains from one sample sequenced in a study of blood T cell repertoires in COVID-19. Repertoires were generated with immunoSEQ multiplex PCR, while TCRdb's copy carries only in-frame clones and drops some. The sample lists 120,000 or so clones, around 83% seen once, with about 10% in the top ten. The sequenced material came from peripheral blood. The receptors derive from a man between 60 and 70 years old with acute or convalescent COVID-19.

This clone came up once. V gene TRBV30 combines with J gene TRBJ1-1; D unclear. The V end lost 3 bases, the J end lost 4 bases, and 12 bases lay between the germline ends. CDR3 length equals 13 residues. CDR1 is GTSNPN, CDR2 SVGIG, per germline (reference sequence). The CDR3 nucleotides are TGTGCCTGGAGATTACACCCGGGCACTGAAGCTTTCTTT. Translated, it gives CAWRLHPGTEAFF.

This chain uses TRBV24-1 with TRBJ1-1, with 7 nucleotides matching TRBD1. V shed 6 bases, J shed 1 base, and the junction held 13 bases outside the gene matches. The CDR3 sequence is 17 residues long. Germline values: CDR1 KGHDR, CDR2 SFDVKD. CDR3 in DNA: TGTGCCACCAGTCCTTCGAAGCAGGGACAGAAGAACACTGAAGCTTTCTTT. This sequence encodes CATSPSKQGQKNTEAFF.

This CDR3 reads CASSKASGTGTSGSEAYF. The CDR3 DNA sequence: TGTGCCAGCAGCAAAGCTTCTGGGACCGGGACTAGCGGGAGTGAGGCGTACTTC. The genes are TRBV21-1 and TRBJ2-7; no DNA check was done on the table's D call, TRBD2. TRBV21-1 is described as a pseudogene. The CDR3 totals 18 residues.

The chain combines TRBV27 with TRBJ1-2; 7 bases are shared with TRBD1. Germline CDR1 reads MNHEY; CDR2 reads SMNVEV (reference sequence). This CDR3 has 15 residues. J gave up 6 bases and V 3 bases, and 10 bases lay outside the gene matches. CDR3 bases: TGTGCCAGCAGTTTCATCCCTCCGAGGGGGCATGGCTACACCTTC. As protein: CASSFIPPRGHGYTF.

The chain uses TRBV19 and TRBJ2-7; TRBD2 matches 12 bases. The germline gives CDR1 LNHDA, CDR2 SQIVND (reference sequence). The CDR3 consists of 16 residues. V dropped 6 bases and J dropped 2; count of bases not matched to a gene: 8. CDR3 in amino acids: CASRVTSGRGTYEQYF. The CDR3 bases are TGTGCCAGTAGAGTGACTAGCGGGAGAGGTACCTACGAGCAGTACTTC. Full variable domain (missing parts from reference TRBV19 and TRBJ2-7): DGGITQSPKYLFRKEGQNVTLSCEQNLNHDAMYWYRQDPGQGLRLIYYSQIVNDFQKGDIAEGYSVSREKKESFPLTVTSAQKNPTAFYLCASRVTSGRGTYEQYFGPGTRLTVT.

V usage is TRBV10-3 and J usage is TRBJ1-4; weak D call: TRBD1 (5 bases). Germline CDR1 is ENHRY and CDR2 is SYGVKD. The CDR3 contains 14 residues. V dropped 5 bases and J dropped 2 bases, with 9 bases sitting between them. The CDR3 loop reads CAISNGGTNEKLFF. The CDR3 coding sequence is TGTGCCATCAGTAATGGGGGGACTAATGAAAAACTGTTTTTT.

The chain carries TRBV12-5 and TRBJ2-5; D remains ambiguous. Trimming took off 3 bases at V and 4 bases at J, with 9 bases between the two ends. The CDR3 has 13 amino acids. Germline V gene data show CDR1 as LGHNT and CDR2 as FRNRAP. This chain's CDR3 is CASGLLGRETQYF. CDR3 bases: TGTGCTAGTGGTTTACTTGGTCGAGAGACCCAGTACTTC.

This clone was counted a few times. This chain joins TRBV28 and TRBJ2-7; D is undetermined. This CDR3 has 14 residues. Germline V gene data show CDR1 as MDHEN and CDR2 as SYDVKM. V was pared by 4 bases and J by 3 bases, with 13 bases between. CDR3 loop: CASSSPDILYEQYF. The CDR3, as DNA: TGTGCCAGCAGTTCCCCTGACATACTCTACGAGCAGTACTTC.

The chain is built from TRBV10-2 and TRBJ2-2; no definite D call. Trimming cost V 6 bases and J 8 bases, with 7 bases left between them. CDR1 WSHSY and CDR2 SAAADI come from the germline V gene. CDR3 length equals 11 residues. The CDR3 DNA is TGCGCCAGCAGACACATAGGGGAGCTGTTTTTT. This codes for CASRHIGELFF.

This clone was observed a handful of times. V usage is TRBV27 and J usage is TRBJ1-5; D perhaps matches TRBD1 (6 bases). The CDR3 spans 14 residues. V lost 3 bases and J lost 9, with 15 bases in between. Germline assignment: CDR1 MNHEY and CDR2 SMNVEV (reference sequence). The CDR3 is CASSFYPATGPQHF. CDR3 nucleotides: TGTGCCAGCAGTTTCTATCCGGCGACAGGGCCCCAGCATTTT.

This clone appeared once. The rearrangement links TRBV2 to TRBJ2-5, with D possibly TRBD1 on 5 matching bases. From germline, CDR1 is SNHLY and CDR2 FYNNEI. Trimming took off 6 bases at V and 4 bases at J, with 9 bases between the two ends. This CDR3 has 12 residues. Written as DNA, the CDR3 is TGTGCCAGCAGAGAGCAGGGAGAGACCCAGTACTTC. Its protein product is CASREQGETQYF.

V gene TRBV30 combines with J gene TRBJ1-6; TRBD1 is a possible D gene (5 bases). Germline CDR1 reads GTSNPN; CDR2 reads SVGIG (reference sequence). The CDR3 has 18 residues. The V and J ends lost 0 bases and 0 bases respectively, with 15 bases between them. The CDR3 here is CAWSVGADSSSYNSPLHF. In DNA form, the CDR3 reads TGTGCCTGGAGTGTAGGGGCAGACTCTAGCTCCTATAATTCACCCCTCCACTTT.

Note on this clone: This sample includes further DNA sequences coding for the same CDR3. The chain is built from TRBV20-1 and TRBJ1-5, with TRBD1 identical over 7 bases. The CDR3 extends over 14 amino acids. V shed 6 bases and J 4 bases; nucleotides not matched to a gene: 9. Germline V gives CDR1 DFQATT, CDR2 SNEGSKA (reference sequence). This chain's CDR3 is CSASRQGANQPQHF. Here the CDR3 DNA reads TGCAGTGCGAGTAGACAGGGTGCGAATCAGCCCCAGCATTTT.

The rearrangement links TRBV27 to TRBJ1-4; D might be TRBD1 (5 bases). Germline values: CDR1 MNHEY, CDR2 SMNVEV (reference sequence). V shed 5 bases and J shed 8 bases, with 21 bases lying between them. The CDR3 contains 16 residues. The CDR3 loop is CASSLRRRDFGEKLFF. The CDR3 DNA sequence: TGTGCCAGCAGTCTCAGACGACGGGACTTCGGGGAAAAACTGTTTTTT.

CDR3: CASSEAGLRRNTGELFF. In DNA, the CDR3 is TGTGCCAGCAGTGAAGCGGGACTACGCCGCAACACCGGGGAGCTGTTTTTT. The gene calls are TRBV2 and TRBJ2-2; TRBD2 agrees at 7 bases. Trimming took 0 bases from V and 2 from J; bases not matched to a gene: 6. Germline V lookup: CDR1 SNHLY, CDR2 FYNNEI. This CDR3 region has 17 residues.

The chain carries TRBV12-5 and TRBJ2-1, with 13 nucleotides matching TRBD2. In germline, CDR1 is LGHNT, CDR2 FRNRAP. The V gene end was trimmed by 7 bases and the J gene end by 3 bases; junction bases not matched to a gene: 9. The CDR3 spans 17 residues. CDR3 nucleotides: TGTGCTAGTGCCCTATTGGGACTAGCGGGAAGCTACAATGAGCAGTTCTTC. It is translated as CASALLGLAGSYNEQFF.

The chain links TRBV4-1 to TRBJ1-5; D uncertain. V gave up 0 bases and J gave up 6 bases, with 21 bases separating them. Germline V gene data show CDR1 as MGHRA and CDR2 as YSYEKL. The CDR3 covers 18 residues. The CDR3 spells CASSQDTVQKPRGQPQHF. The CDR3 bases are TGCGCCAGCAGCCAAGACACGGTCCAGAAACCCCGAGGTCAGCCCCAGCATTTT.

The chain carries TRBV30 and TRBJ1-2; D is unresolved. CDR1 and CDR2 (germline): GTSNPN, SVGIG (reference sequence). This CDR3 is built from 15 residues. V dropped 1 base and J dropped 6 bases, with 18 bases sitting between them. CDR3 DNA sequence: TGTGCCTGGAGTGCAGGCCTGCTCCCGACCAATGGCTACACCTTC. Translating gives CAWSAGLLPTNGYTF.

The CDR3 sequence is CASSFGTGRSEKLFF. Written as DNA, the CDR3 is TGTGCCAGCAGCTTCGGGACAGGGCGATCTGAAAAACTGTTTTTT. The rearrangement links TRBV7-9 to TRBJ1-4; 9 nucleotides align to TRBD1. Trimming took 3 bases from V and 7 from J; bases not matched to a gene: 6. Germline V gene lookup returns CDR1 SEHNR and CDR2 FQNEAQ (reference sequence). The CDR3 length is 15 residues. Filled out from reference TRBV7-9 and TRBJ1-4, the complete variable domain reads DTGVSQNPRHKITKRGQNVTFRCDPISEHNRLYWYRQTLGQGPEFLTYFQNEAQLEKSRLLSDRFSAERPKGSFSTLEIQRTEQGDSAMYLCASSFGTGRSEKLFFGSGTQLSVL.

The rearrangement uses TRBV5-8 and TRBJ1-1; D not certain. The CDR3 covers 12 residues. Trimming stripped 1 base from V and 9 bases from J, with 10 bases between. Germline CDR1 reads SGHTS; CDR2 reads YDEGEE. DNA for the CDR3: TGTGCCAGCAGCTTGCCTGGTACTCAAGCTTTCTTT. It codes for CASSLPGTQAFF.

The rearrangement links TRBV6-5 to TRBJ1-5, with D uncertain. CDR1 and CDR2 from the germline V gene are MNHEY and SVGAGI. This CDR3 contains 15 residues. Trimming stripped 7 bases from V and 4 bases from J, with 17 bases between. This CDR3 is CASKRSPEWNQPQHF. The CDR3 coding sequence is TGTGCCAGCAAGCGCTCCCCGGAGTGGAATCAGCCCCAGCATTTT.